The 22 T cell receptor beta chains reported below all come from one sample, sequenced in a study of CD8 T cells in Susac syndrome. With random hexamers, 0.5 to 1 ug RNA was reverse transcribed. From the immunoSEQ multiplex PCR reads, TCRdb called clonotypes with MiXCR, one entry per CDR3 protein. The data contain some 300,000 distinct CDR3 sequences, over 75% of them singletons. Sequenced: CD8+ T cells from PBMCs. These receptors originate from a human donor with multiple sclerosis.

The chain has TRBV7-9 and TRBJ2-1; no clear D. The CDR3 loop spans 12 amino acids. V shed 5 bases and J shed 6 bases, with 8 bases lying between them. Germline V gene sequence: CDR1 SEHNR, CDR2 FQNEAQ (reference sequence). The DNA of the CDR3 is TGTGCCAGCAGCCCCCCGGTCAATGAGCAGTTCTTC. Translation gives CASSPPVNEQFF.

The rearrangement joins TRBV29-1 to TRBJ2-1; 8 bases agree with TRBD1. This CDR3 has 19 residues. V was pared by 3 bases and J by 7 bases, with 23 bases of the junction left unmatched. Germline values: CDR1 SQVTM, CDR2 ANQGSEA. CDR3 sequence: CSVDLGAQGAPGLGNEQFF. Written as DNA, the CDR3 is TGCAGCGTTGACCTGGGCGCGCAGGGGGCGCCCGGATTAGGAAATGAGCAGTTCTTC.

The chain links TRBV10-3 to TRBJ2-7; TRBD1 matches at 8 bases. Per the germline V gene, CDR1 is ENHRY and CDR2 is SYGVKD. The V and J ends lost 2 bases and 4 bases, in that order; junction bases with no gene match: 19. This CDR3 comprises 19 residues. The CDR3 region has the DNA TGTGCCATCAGTGAGGCCGGGACAGGCGGTGGCAGGGCGTCTTACGAGCAGTACTTC. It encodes CAISEAGTGGGRASYEQYF.

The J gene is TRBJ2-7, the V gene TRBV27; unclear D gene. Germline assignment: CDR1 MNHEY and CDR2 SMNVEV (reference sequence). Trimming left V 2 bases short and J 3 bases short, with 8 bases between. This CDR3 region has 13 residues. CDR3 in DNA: TGTGCCAGCAGTTTAAACAGTCTCTACGAGCAGTACTTC. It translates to CASSLNSLYEQYF.

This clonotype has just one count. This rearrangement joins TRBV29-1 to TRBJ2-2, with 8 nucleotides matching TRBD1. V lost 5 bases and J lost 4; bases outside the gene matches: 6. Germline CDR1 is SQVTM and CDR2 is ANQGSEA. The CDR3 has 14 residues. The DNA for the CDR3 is TGCAGCGTTACGGACAGGGACCTCACCGGGGAGCTGTTTTTT. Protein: CSVTDRDLTGELFF.

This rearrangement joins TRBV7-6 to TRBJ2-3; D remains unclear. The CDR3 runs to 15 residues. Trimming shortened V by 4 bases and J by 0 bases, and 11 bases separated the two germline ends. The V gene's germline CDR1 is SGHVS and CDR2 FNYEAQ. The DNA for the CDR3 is TGTGCCAGCAGCTCCGAGGACGGCAGCACAGATACGCAGTATTTT. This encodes CASSSEDGSTDTQYF.

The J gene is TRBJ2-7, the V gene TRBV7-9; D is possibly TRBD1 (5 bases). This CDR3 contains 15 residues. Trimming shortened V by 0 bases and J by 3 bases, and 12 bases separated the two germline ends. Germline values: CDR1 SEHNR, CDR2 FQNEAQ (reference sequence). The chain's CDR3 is CASSLASGNLYEQYF. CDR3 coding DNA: TGTGCCAGCAGCTTAGCCTCAGGGAACCTCTACGAGCAGTACTTC.

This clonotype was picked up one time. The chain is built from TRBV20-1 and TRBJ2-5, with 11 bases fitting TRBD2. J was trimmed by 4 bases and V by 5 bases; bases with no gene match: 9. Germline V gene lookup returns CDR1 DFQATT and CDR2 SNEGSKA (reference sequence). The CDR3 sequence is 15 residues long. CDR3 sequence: CSAGIAGGTVETQYF. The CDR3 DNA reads TGCAGTGCTGGGATAGCGGGAGGGACTGTAGAGACCCAGTACTTC.

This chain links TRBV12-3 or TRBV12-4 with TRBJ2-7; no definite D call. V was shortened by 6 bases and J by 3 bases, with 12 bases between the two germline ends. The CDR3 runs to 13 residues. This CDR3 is CASSGEASYEQYF. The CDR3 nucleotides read TGTGCCAGCAGCGGTGAGGCCAGCTACGAGCAGTACTTC.

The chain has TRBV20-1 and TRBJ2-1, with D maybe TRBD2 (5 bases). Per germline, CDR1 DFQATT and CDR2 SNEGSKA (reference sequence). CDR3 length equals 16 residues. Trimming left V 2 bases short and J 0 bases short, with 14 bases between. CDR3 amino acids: CSARHLLALSYNEQFF. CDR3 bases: TGCAGTGCTAGACACCTGCTAGCCCTCTCCTACAATGAGCAGTTCTTC.

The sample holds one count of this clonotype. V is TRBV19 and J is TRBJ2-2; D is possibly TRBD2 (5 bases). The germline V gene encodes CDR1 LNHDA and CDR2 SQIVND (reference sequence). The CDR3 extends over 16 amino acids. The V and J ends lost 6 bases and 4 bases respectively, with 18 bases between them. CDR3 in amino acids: CASSNPILGSTGELFF. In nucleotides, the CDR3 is TGTGCCAGTAGCAACCCGATTCTGGGGAGCACCGGGGAGCTGTTTTTT.

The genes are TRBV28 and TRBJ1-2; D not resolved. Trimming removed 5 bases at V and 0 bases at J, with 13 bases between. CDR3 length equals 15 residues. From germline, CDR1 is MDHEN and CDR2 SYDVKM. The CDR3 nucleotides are TGTGCCAGCAGTCTCTCTATAGCCTCTAACTATGGCTACACCTTC. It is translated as CASSLSIASNYGYTF.

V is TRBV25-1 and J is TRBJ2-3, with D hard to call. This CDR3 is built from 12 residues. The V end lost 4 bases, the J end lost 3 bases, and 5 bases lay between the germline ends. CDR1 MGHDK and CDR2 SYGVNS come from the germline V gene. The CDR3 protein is CASSVGTDTQYF. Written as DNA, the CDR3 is TGTGCCAGCAGTGTCGGAACAGATACGCAGTATTTT.

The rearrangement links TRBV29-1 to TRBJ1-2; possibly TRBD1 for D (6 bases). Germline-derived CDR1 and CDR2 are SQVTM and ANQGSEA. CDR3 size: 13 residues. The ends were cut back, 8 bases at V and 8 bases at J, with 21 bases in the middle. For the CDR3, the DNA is TGCAGCCACCGTACCTTAACAGGGACCGGCTACACCTTC. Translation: CSHRTLTGTGYTF.

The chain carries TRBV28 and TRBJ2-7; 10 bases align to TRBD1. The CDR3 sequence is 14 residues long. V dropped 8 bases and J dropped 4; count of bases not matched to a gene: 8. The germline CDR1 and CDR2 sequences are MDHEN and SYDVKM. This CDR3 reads CASRIGTGAYEQYF. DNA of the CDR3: TGTGCCAGCCGGATAGGGACAGGGGCTTACGAGCAGTACTTC.

The CDR3 coding sequence is TGTGCCTGGAAAACAGGGGGCGCAGGCTATGGCTACACCTTC. It is translated as CAWKTGGAGYGYTF. This chain connects TRBV30 to TRBJ1-2; 9 positions agree with TRBD1. Germline CDR1 reads GTSNPN; CDR2 reads SVGIG (reference sequence). The junction had 7 bases not matched to a gene; V was cut back by 4 bases and J by 4 bases. The CDR3 spans 14 residues.

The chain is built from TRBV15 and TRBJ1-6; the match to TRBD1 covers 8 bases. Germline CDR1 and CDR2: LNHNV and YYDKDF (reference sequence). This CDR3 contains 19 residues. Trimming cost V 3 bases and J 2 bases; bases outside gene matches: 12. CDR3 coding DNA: TGTGCCACCAGCAGCTTCGGACAGGGTCCGGGCCCCTATAATTCACCCCTCCACTTT. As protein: CATSSFGQGPGPYNSPLHF. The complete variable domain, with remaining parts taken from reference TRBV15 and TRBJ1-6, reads DAMVIQNPRYQVTQFGKPVTLSCSQTLNHNVMYWYQQKSSQAPKLLFHYYDKDFNNEADTPDNFQSRRPNTSFCFLDIRSPGLGDTAMYLCATSSFGQGPGPYNSPLHFGNGTRLTVT.

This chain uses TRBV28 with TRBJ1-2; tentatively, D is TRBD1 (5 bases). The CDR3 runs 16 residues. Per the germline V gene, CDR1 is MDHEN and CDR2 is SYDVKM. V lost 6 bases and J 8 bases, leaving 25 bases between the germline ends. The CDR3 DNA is TGTGCCAGCAGACCTTTGAGTTTGACAGACAGAAAAGGCTACACCTTC. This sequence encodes CASRPLSLTDRKGYTF.

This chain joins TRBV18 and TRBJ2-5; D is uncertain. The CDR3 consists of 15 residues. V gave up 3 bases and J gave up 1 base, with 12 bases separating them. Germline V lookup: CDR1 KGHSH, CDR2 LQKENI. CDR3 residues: CASSPRLPVQETQYF. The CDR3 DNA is TGTGCCAGCTCACCGCGCCTCCCAGTCCAAGAGACCCAGTACTTC.

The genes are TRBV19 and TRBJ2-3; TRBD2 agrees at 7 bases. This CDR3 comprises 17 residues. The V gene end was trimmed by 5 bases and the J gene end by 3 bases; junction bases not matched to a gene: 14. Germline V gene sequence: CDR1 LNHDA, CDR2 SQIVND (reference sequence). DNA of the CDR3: TGTGCCAGTAGTCCCACGTGGGGGTACGGGAGGACAGATACGCAGTATTTT. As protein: CASSPTWGYGRTDTQYF. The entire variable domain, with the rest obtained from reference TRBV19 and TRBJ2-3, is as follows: DGGITQSPKYLFRKEGQNVTLSCEQNLNHDAMYWYRQDPGQGLRLIYYSQIVNDFQKGDIAEGYSVSREKKESFPLTVTSAQKNPTAFYLCASSPTWGYGRTDTQYFGPGTRLTVL.

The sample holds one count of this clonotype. The CDR3 loop is CASSVSSGISVEQFF. The CDR3 bases are TGCGCCAGCAGTGTTTCTAGCGGGATTAGTGTTGAGCAGTTCTTC. The chain uses TRBV10-2 and TRBJ2-1; 9 bases align to TRBD2. This CDR3 is built from 15 residues. The trim removed 4 bases at V and 9 bases at J, leaving 10 bases unmatched. Germline V gene sequence: CDR1 WSHSY, CDR2 SAAADI.

CDR3 bases: TGTGCCAGCAGCTACCGCAGGGGGCAAACTGAAGCTTTCTTT. This translates into CASSYRRGQTEAFF. The genes are TRBV12-3 or TRBV12-4 and TRBJ1-1; 8 positions match TRBD1. The CDR3 covers 14 residues. The ends lost 6 bases at V and 5 bases at J; junction bases unmatched: 8.